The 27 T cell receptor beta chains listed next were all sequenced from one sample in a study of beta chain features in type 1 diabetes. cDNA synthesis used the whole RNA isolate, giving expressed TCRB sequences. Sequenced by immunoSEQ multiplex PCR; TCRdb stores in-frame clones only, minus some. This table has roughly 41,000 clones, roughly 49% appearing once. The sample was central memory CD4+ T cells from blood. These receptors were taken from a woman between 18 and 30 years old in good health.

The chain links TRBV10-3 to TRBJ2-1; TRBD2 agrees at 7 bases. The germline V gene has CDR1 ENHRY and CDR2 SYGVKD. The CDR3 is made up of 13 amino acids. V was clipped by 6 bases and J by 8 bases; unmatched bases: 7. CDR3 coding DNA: TGTGCCATCAGGCGGGGGAGAGAGGATGAGCAGTTCTTC. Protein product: CAIRRGREDEQFF.

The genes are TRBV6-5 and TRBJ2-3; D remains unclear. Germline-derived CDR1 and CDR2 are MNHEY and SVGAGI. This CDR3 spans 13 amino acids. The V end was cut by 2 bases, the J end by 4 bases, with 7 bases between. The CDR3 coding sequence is TGTGCCAGCAGTTACGGAGTGGCAGATACGCAGTATTTT. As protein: CASSYGVADTQYF.

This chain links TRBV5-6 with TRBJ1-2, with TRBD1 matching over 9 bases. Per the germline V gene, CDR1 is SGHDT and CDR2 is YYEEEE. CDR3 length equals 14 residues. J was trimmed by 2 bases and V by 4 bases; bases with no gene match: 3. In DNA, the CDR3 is TGTGCCAGCAGCCGGGGACAGGGAAACTATGGCTACACCTTC. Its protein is CASSRGQGNYGYTF.

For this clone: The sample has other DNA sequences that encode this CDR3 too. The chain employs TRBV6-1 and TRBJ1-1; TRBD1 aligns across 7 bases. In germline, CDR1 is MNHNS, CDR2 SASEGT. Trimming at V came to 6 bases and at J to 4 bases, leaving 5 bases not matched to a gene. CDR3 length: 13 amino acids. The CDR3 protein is CASRDRAATEAFF. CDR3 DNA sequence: TGTGCCAGCAGAGACAGGGCCGCCACTGAAGCTTTCTTT.

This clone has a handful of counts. The DNA of the CDR3 is TGTGCCAGCAATACCGGGACAGGGCTCTATGGCTACACCTTC. Residues: CASNTGTGLYGYTF. The rearrangement links TRBV7-9 to TRBJ1-2; 9 bases are shared with TRBD1. Looked up from germline, CDR1 is SEHNR and CDR2 is FQNEAQ (reference sequence). Unmatched junction bases numbered 7, after V lost 7 bases and J lost 4 bases. This CDR3 comprises 14 residues.

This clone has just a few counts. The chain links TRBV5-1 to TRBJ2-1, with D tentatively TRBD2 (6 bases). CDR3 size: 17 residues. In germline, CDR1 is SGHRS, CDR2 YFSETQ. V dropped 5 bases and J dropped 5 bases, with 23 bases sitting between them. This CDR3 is CASSRKWDGRGNNEQFF. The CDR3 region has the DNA TGCGCCAGCAGTCGTAAGTGGGACGGTCGGGGGAACAATGAGCAGTTCTTC.

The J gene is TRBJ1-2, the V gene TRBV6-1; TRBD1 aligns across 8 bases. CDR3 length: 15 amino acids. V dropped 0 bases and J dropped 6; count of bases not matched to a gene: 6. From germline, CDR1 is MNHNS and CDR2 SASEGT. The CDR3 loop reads CASSEATGANNGYTF. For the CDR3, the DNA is TGTGCCAGCAGTGAAGCGACAGGGGCCAATAATGGCTACACCTTC.

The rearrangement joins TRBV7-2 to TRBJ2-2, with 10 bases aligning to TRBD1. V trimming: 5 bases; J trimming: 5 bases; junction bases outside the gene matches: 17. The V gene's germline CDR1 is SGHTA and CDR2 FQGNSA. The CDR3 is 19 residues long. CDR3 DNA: TGTGCCAGCAGCCGATACCAGCTGACAGGGGGCGAAGGGACCGGGGAGCTGTTTTTT. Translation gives CASSRYQLTGGEGTGELFF.

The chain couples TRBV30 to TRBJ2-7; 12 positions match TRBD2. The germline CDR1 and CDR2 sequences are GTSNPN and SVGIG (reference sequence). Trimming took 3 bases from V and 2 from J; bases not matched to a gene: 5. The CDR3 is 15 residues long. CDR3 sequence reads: CAWSPGLAGPYEQYF. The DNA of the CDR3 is TGTGCCTGGAGCCCGGGACTAGCGGGCCCCTACGAGCAGTACTTC.

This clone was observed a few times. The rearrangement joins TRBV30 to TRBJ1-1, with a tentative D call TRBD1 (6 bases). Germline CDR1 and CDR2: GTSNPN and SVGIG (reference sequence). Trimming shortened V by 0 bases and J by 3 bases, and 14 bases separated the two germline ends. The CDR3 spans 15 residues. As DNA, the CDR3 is TGTGCCTGGAGTGTGGGGGGGCGAAAGGACACTGAAGCTTTCTTT. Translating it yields CAWSVGGRKDTEAFF.

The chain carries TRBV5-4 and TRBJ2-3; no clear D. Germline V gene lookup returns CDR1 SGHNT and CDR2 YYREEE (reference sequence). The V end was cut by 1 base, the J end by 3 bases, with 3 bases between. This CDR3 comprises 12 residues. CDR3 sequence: CASSLSTDTQYF. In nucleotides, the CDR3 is TGTGCCAGCAGCTTGTCAACAGATACGCAGTATTTT.

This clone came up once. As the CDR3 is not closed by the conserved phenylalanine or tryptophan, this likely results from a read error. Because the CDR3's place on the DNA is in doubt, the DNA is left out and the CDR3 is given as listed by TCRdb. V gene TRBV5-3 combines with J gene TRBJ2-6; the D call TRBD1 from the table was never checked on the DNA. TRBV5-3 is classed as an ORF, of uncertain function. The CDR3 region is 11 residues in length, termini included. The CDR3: CARVTAVVNKV.

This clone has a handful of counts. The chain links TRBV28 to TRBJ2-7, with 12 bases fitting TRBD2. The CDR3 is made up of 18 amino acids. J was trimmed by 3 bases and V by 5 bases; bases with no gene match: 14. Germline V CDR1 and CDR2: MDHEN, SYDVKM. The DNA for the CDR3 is TGTGCCAGCAGTCTTATAGCTAGCGGGAGGGCCTACTACTACGAGCAGTACTTC. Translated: CASSLIASGRAYYYEQYF.

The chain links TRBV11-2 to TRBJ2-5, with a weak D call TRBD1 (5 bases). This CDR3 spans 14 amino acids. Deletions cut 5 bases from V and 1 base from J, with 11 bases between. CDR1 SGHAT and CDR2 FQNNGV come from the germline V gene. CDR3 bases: TGTGCCAGCAGCCCTCCAGGGCCCCAAGAGACCCAGTACTTC. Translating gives CASSPPGPQETQYF.

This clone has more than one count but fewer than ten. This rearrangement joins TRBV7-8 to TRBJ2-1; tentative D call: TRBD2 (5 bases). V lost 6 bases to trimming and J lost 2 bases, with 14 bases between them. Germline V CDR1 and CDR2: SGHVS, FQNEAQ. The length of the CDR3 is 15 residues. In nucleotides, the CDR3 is TGTGCCAGCAGTATCCTCGGGATTACCTACAATGAGCAGTTCTTC. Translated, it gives CASSILGITYNEQFF.

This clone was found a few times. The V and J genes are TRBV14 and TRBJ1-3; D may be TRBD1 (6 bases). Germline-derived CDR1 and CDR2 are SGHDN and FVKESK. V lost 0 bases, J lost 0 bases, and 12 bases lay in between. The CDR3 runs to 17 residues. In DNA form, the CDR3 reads TGTGCCAGCAGCCAAGACTCGGGGGGCCGCTCTGGAAACACCATATATTTT. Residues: CASSQDSGGRSGNTIYF.

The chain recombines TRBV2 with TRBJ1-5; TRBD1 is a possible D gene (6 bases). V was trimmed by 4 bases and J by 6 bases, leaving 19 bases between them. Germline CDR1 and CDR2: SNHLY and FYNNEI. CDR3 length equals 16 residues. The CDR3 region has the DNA TGTGCCAGCAGTGGAACAGGGAGCCGCCTCGCTCAGCCCCAGCATTTT. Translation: CASSGTGSRLAQPQHF.

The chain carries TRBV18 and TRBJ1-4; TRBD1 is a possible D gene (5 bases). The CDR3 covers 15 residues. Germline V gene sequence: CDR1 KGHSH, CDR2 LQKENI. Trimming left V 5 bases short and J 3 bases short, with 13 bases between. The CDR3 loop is CASSNRGGPNEKLFF. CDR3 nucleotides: TGTGCCAGCTCAAATAGGGGAGGACCTAATGAAAAACTGTTTTTT.

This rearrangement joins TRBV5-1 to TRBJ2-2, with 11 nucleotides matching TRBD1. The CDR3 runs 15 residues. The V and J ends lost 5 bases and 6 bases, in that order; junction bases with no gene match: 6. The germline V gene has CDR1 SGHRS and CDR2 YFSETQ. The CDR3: CASSWGQGEPGELFF. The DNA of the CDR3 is TGCGCCAGCAGTTGGGGACAGGGGGAGCCCGGGGAGCTGTTTTTT. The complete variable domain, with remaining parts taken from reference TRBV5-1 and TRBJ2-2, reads KAGVTQTPRYLIKTRGQQVTLSCSPISGHRSVSWYQQTPGQGLQFLFEYFSETQRNKGNFPGRFSGRQFSNSRSEMNVSTLELGDSALYLCASSWGQGEPGELFFGEGSRLTVL.

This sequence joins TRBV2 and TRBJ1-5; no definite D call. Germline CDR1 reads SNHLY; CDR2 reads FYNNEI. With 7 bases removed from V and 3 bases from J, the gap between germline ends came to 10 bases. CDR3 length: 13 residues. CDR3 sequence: CASKHSLNQPQHF. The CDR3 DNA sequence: TGTGCCAGCAAACACAGCCTCAATCAGCCCCAGCATTTT. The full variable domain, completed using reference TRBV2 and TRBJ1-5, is EPEVTQTPSHQVTQMGQEVILRCVPISNHLYFYWYRQILGQKVEFLVSFYNNEISEKSEIFDDQFSVERPDGSNFTLKIRSTKLEDSAMYFCASKHSLNQPQHFGDGTRLSIL.

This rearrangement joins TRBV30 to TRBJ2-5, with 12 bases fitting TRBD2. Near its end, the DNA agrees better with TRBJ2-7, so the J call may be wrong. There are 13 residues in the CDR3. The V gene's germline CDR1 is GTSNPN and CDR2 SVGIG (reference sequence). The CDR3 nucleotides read TGTGCCTGGACTAGCGGGAGGGCCTACGAGCAGTACTTC. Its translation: CAWTSGRAYEQYF.

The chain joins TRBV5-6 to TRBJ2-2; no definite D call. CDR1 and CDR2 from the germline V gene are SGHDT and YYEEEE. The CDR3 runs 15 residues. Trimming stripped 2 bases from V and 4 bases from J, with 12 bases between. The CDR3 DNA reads TGTGCCAGCAGCTTCAACGGATTAGCCACCGGGGAGCTGTTTTTT. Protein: CASSFNGLATGELFF. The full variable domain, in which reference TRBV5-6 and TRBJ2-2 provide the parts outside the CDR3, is DAGVTQSPTHLIKTRGQQVTLRCSPKSGHDTVSWYQQALGQGPQFIFQYYEEEERQRGNFPDRFSGHQFPNYSSELNVNALLLGDSALYLCASSFNGLATGELFFGEGSRLTVL.

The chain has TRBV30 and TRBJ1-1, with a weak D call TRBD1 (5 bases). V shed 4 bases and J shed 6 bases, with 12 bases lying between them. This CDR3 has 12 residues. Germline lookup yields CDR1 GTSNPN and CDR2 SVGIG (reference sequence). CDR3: CAWTGDAAEAFF. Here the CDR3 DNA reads TGTGCCTGGACGGGGGATGCGGCTGAAGCTTTCTTT.

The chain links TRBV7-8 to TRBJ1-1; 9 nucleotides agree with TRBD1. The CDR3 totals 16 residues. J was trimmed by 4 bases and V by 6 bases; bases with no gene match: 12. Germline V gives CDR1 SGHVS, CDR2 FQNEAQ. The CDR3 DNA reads TGTGCCAGCAGAACAATCGGGGACAGGGCTGGCACTGAAGCTTTCTTT. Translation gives CASRTIGDRAGTEAFF.

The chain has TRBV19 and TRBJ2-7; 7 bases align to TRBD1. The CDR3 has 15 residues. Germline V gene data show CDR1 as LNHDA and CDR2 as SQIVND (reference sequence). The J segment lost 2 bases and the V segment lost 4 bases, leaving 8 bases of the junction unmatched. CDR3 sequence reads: CASSSIQGVTYEQYF. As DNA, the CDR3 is TGTGCCAGTAGTAGCATTCAGGGGGTAACCTACGAGCAGTACTTC.

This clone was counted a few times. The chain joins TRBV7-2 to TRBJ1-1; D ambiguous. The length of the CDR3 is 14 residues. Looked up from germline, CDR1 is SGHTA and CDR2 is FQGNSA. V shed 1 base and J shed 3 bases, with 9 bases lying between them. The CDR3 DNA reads TGTGCCAGCAGCTTAGTCAGCGTGGACACTGAAGCTTTCTTT. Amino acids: CASSLVSVDTEAFF.

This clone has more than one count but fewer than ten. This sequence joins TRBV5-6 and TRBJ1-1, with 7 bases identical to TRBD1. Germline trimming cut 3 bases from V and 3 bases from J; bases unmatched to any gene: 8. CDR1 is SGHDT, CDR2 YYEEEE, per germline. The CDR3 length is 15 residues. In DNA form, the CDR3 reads TGTGCCAGCAGCTACAGGGGAATCGGGGACACTGAAGCTTTCTTT. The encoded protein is CASSYRGIGDTEAFF.